These T cell receptor beta chains were read from a single sample in a study of blood T cell repertoires in COVID-19. Clones were read by immunoSEQ multiplex PCR, and TCRdb kept only the in-frame ones, dropping some. The data show around 130,000 clones, over 75% seen once. Sequenced material: peripheral blood. These receptors all come from a man between 65 and 80 years old with active COVID-19. CDR3s include the opening cysteine and the closing phenylalanine or tryptophan. A D gene is named only where the DNA matches it firmly. Size values are once, few and many counts, or a class for expanded clones, and some rows have none.

>TRBJ1-3|TRBD1|.|TRBV15
TGTGCCACCAGCCCAGGGGGTTCTGGAAACACCATATATTTT
CATSPGGSGNTIYF
>TRBJ2-1|.|.|TRBV3-1/TRBV3-2
TGTGCCAGCAGCTGGGCAGGGGTTGAGCAGTTCTTC
CASSWAGVEQFF
>TRBJ2-7|.|.|TRBV11-2
TGTGCCAGCACCGACGAACGGGGGTCCTACGAGCAGTACTTC
CASTDERGSYEQYF
>TRBJ1-1|.|.|TRBV11-2
TGTGCCAGCAGCTTAAGAGGGGGAGGGGGAGACACTGAAGCTTTCTTT
CASSLRGGGGDTEAFF
>TRBJ1-1|.|.|TRBV19
TGTGCCAGTAGTATAGATCTGGAGGTTGAAGCTTTCTTT
CASSIDLEVEAFF
>TRBJ2-3|.|.|TRBV2
TGTGCCAGCAATCAGGGGACGGATACGCAGTATTTT
CASNQGTDTQYF
>TRBJ1-5|.|.|TRBV12-3/TRBV12-4
TGTGCCAGCAGTTTACAGGGCAATCAGCCCCAGCATTTT
CASSLQGNQPQHF
>TRBJ1-5|.|.|TRBV27
TGTGCCACCTCGGGGGGGGCGCGGGGCAATCAGCCCCAGCATTTT
CATSGGARGNQPQHF
>TRBJ2-4|.|.|TRBV5-1
TGCGCCAGCAGCGCGGGACTGGAGCTAAACATTCAGTACTTC
CASSAGLELNIQYF
>TRBJ1-1|.|.|TRBV6-5
TGTGCCAGCACCCGGGGGGGAATGAACACTGAAGCTTTCTTT
CASTRGGMNTEAFF
>TRBJ1-5|TRBD1|.|TRBV11-2
TGTGCCAGCAGCTTAGGACAGGGGGCTTATCAGCCCCAGCATTTT
CASSLGQGAYQPQHF
>TRBJ2-1|.|.|TRBV19
TGTGCCAGTAGACCCCGGGACTTCGCGGTTGAGCAGTTCTTC
CASRPRDFAVEQFF
>TRBJ2-1|TRBD2|.|TRBV6-1
TGTGCCAGCAGTGAAGCTGGGGCTAGCGGGAGGGTCTACAATGAGCAGTTCTTC
CASSEAGASGRVYNEQFF
>TRBJ2-6|.|.|TRBV6-5
TGTGCCAGCAGTTACCTCTCTGGGGCCAACGTCCTGACTTTC
CASSYLSGANVLTF
>TRBJ2-7|TRBD2|.|TRBV6-1
TGTGCCAGCAGTGATAGCGGGGGGGGCTCCTACGAGCAGTACTTC
CASSDSGGGSYEQYF
>TRBJ1-1|.|.|TRBV5-1
TGCGCCAGCAGCTCACAGGGTGGCGACACTGAAGCTTTCTTT
CASSSQGGDTEAFF
>TRBJ2-3|TRBD2|.|TRBV10-1
TGCGCCAGCAGTGAGTCGAGGCGGGAGAGGTTCACAGATACGCAGTATTTT
CASSESRRERFTDTQYF
>TRBJ2-1|.|few|TRBV5-1
TGCGCCAGCAGTGATTGGGGGCAAGGGCAGTTCTTC
CASSDWGQGQFF
>TRBJ2-1|.|.|TRBV27
TGTGCCAGCAGTTTAGACGGATGGGCTCTTAGTGAGCAGTTCTTC
CASSLDGWALSEQFF
>TRBJ1-1|TRBD1|.|TRBV14
TGTGCCAGCAGCCAATCCCTTGGACAGGTGAACACTGAAGCTTTCTTT
CASSQSLGQVNTEAFF
>TRBJ1-2|TRBD1|.|TRBV28
TGTGCCAGCAGTTTAGACAGGGCCTATGGCTACACCTTC
CASSLDRAYGYTF
>TRBJ2-2|.|.|TRBV4-1
TGCGCCAGCAGCCAAGCGACTAGTAGCACCGGGGAGCTGTTTTTT
CASSQATSSTGELFF
>TRBJ2-7|.|.|TRBV6-5
TGTGCCAGCAGTTACTTTAGCAGGGGTTACGAGCAGTACTTC
CASSYFSRGYEQYF
>TRBJ2-5|TRBD2|.|TRBV24-1
TGTGCCACCAGTTTAGGGCTAGCGGGAGGTCAAGGAGAGACCCAGTACTTC
CATSLGLAGGQGETQYF
>TRBJ2-7|.|.|TRBV24-1
TGTGCCTCCACCCAAGGGGGCGCGGGGGAGCAGTACTTC
CASTQGGAGEQYF
>TRBJ2-7|.|few|TRBV7-3
TGTGCCAGCAGCTCCCAGGGAGACAGGCCCTACGAGCAGTACTTC
CASSSQGDRPYEQYF
>TRBJ2-1|.|.|TRBV6-6
TGTGCCAGCAGTTACGGGGCTAGGGGATACAATGAGCAGTTCTTC
CASSYGARGYNEQFF
>TRBJ2-5|TRBD1|.|TRBV28
TGTGCCAGCAGTTTCCCTCAACAGGGGGAAGAGACCCAGTACTTC
CASSFPQQGEETQYF
>TRBJ1-5|.|.|TRBV6-2/TRBV6-3
TGTGCCAGCAGTTACACCTTAGGGGGATCTCGGTATAGCAATCAGCCCCAGCATTTT
CASSYTLGGSRYSNQPQHF
>TRBJ2-2|.|.|TRBV6-5
TGTGCCAGCAGGTGGGCCTCCGGGAACACCGGGGAGCTGTTTTTT
CASRWASGNTGELFF
>TRBJ2-5|TRBD1|.|TRBV7-2
TGTGCCAGCAGCTCAAGGGCCAACTCAGGGGGCTGGAAGACCCAGTACTTC
CASSSRANSGGWKTQYF
>TRBJ2-3|.|.|TRBV6-5
TGTGCCAGCAGTTACTCGCGGGGGCGAGAGTATTTT
CASSYSRGREYF
>TRBJ2-3|.|.|TRBV5-1
TGCGCCAGCAGTCCGGGACTGGGCACAGATACGCAGTATTTT
CASSPGLGTDTQYF
>TRBJ2-5|.|.|TRBV12-5
TGTGCTAGTGGGAGCGGACTGCAAGAGACCCAGTACTTC
CASGSGLQETQYF
>TRBJ2-1|TRBD2|.|TRBV10-3
TGTGCCATCAGCCCCGTAGCGGGAGGGCAAGTTGAGCAGTTCTTC
CAISPVAGGQVEQFF
>TRBJ2-3|TRBD2|.|TRBV3-1/TRBV3-2
TGTGCCAGCAGCTTTTTACCCTCGACTAGCGGTCGCACAGATACGCAGTATTTT
CASSFLPSTSGRTDTQYF
>TRBJ2-2|TRBD2|few|TRBV15
TGTGCCACCAGCAGAGAAGCGGGAGGAACCGGGGAGCTGTTTTTT
CATSREAGGTGELFF
>TRBJ1-2|TRBD1|.|TRBV24-1
TGTGCCACCAGTGATCGGACAGGGGATTTATCTGGCTACACCTTC
CATSDRTGDLSGYTF
>TRBJ2-3|TRBD2|.|TRBV7-9
TGTGCCAGCACTAGCGGGTATAGCACAGATACGCAGTATTTT
CASTSGYSTDTQYF
>TRBJ2-3|TRBD2|.|TRBV18
TGTGCCGGCGCCTCTGGGACTAGCGCAGATACGCAGTATTTT
CAGASGTSADTQYF
>TRBJ2-6|.|.|TRBV4-1
TGCGCCAGCAGCCAACGAGGGTTTGGGGCCAACGTCCTGACTTTC
CASSQRGFGANVLTF
>TRBJ1-6|.|.|TRBV6-5
TGTGCCAGCACATCGGCCGCGGGGATGGGATCACCCCTCCACTTT
CASTSAAGMGSPLHF
>TRBJ2-4|.|.|TRBV4-2
TGTGCCAGCAGCCAAGAACCGGGGAGAGGCATTCAGTACTTC
CASSQEPGRGIQYF
>TRBJ1-1|TRBD1|.|TRBV29-1
TGCAGCGCCTCTGCAGGGGGCAAAACTGAAGCTTTCTTT
CSASAGGKTEAFF
>TRBJ2-2|TRBD1|.|TRBV18
TGTGCCAGCTCACCAAGACAGGGGGACACCGGGGAGCTGTTTTTT
CASSPRQGDTGELFF
>TRBJ2-7|TRBD1|.|TRBV11-1
TGTGCCAGCAGCTCCCCCGGGACAGTCTACGAGCAGTACTTC
CASSSPGTVYEQYF
>TRBJ1-6|TRBD1|.|TRBV6-6
TGTGCCAGCAGACAAACAGGGGGCGATAATTCACCCCTCCACTTT
CASRQTGGDNSPLHF
>TRBJ2-1|.|.|TRBV9
TGTGCCAGCAGCGTAGGTTCAGCGGGCTCCTACAATGAGCAGTTCTTC
CASSVGSAGSYNEQFF
>TRBJ1-1|.|.|TRBV5-1
TGCGCCAGCAGCTTTTTGGGTCCCGGGGTAGTCTCCCGGCACACTGAAGCTTTCTTT
CASSFLGPGVVSRHTEAFF
>TRBJ1-1|.|.|TRBV6-4
TGTGCCAGCAGTCAAGAGAGACATAGCACTGAAGCTTTCTTT
CASSQERHSTEAFF
>TRBJ2-7|.|once|TRBV6-1
TGTGCCAGCAGTGAGACATCATCCTCAACCTACGAGCAGTACTTC
CASSETSSSTYEQYF
>TRBJ1-6|.|.|TRBV28
TGTGCCAGCAGTTCCCAGGATTCACCCCTCCACTTT
CASSSQDSPLHF
>TRBJ2-7|TRBD2|.|TRBV28
TGTGCCAGCAGCACTAGCGGGAGCAGGTCCTACGAGCAGTACTTC
CASSTSGSRSYEQYF
>TRBJ2-7|TRBD2|.|TRBV5-1
TGCGCCAGCAGCTCAGCGGGAGCAAACTCCTACGAGCAGTACTTC
CASSSAGANSYEQYF
>TRBJ1-2|.|.|TRBV3-1/TRBV3-2
TGTGCCAGCAGTCAGGGGCAGCAACAGGGCTACACCTTC
CASSQGQQQGYTF
>TRBJ2-1|.|.|TRBV18
TGTGCCAGCTCACCGGGGTGGCGGGAATACAATGAGCAGTTCTTC
CASSPGWREYNEQFF
>TRBJ2-2|TRBD2|.|TRBV6-2/TRBV6-3
TGTGCCAGCAGTAACGGACTAGCGGCCGGGGAGCTGTTTTTT
CASSNGLAAGELFF
>TRBJ2-1|.|.|TRBV11-3
TGTGCCAGCAGCTTATTTAGCGGTCCATACAATGAGCAGTTCTTC
CASSLFSGPYNEQFF
>TRBJ2-3|.|.|TRBV7-3
TGTGCCAGCAGCTCCGAAGGGGTGAGCACAGATACGCAGTATTTT
CASSSEGVSTDTQYF